Listed below are T cell receptor beta chains from one sample, sequenced in a study of CD8 T cells in ankylosing spondylitis. TCRdb called the 5' RACE reads again in MiXCR, with one record for every CDR3 protein. The sample lists some 840,000 distinct CDR3 sequences, over 9.5% seen once, with 0.51% in the top ten. Input material: blood, either unsorted or a sorted T cell fraction (not recorded which). The receptors come from a male donor with ankylosing spondylitis. CDR3s include the opening cysteine and the closing phenylalanine or tryptophan. A D gene is named only where the DNA matches it firmly. Expanded clones get a size class; other rows say once, few or many, or leave the size out.

>TRBV7-2|NA|TRBJ2-1|many
TGTGCCAGCAGCTTAAGGGTGTACGGTAGCTCCTACAATGAGCAGTTCTTC
CASSLRVYGSSYNEQFF
>TRBV14|NA|TRBJ2-1|many
TGTGCCAGCAGCCAAGAACCGGGAGAGCAGTTCTTC
CASSQEPGEQFF
>TRBV6-1|TRBD2|TRBJ2-1|NA
TGTGCCAGCAGTGAAATCGCGGGAGGGCTCGACAATGAGCAGTTCTTC
CASSEIAGGLDNEQFF
>TRBV6-1|TRBD1|TRBJ1-2|many
TGTGCCAGCAGCCGCGGGACAGAAGGATCCTCCTATGGCTACACCTTC
CASSRGTEGSSYGYTF
>TRBV7-2|NA|TRBJ1-1|NA
TGTGCCAGCAGGTGGGAGGTTAACACTGAAGCTTTCTTT
CASRWEVNTEAFF
>TRBV20-1|NA|TRBJ2-2|NA
TGCAGTGCTAGGTGGGGAACGCACACCGGGGAGCTGTTTTTT
CSARWGTHTGELFF
>TRBV7-8|NA|TRBJ2-1|few
TGTGCCAGCAGCTTATTTTCGGGCGACAATGAGCAGTTCTTC
CASSLFSGDNEQFF
>TRBV5-5|TRBD1|TRBJ1-2|few
TGTGCCAGCAGAAACCCTCAGGGGGCGAGCGGCTACACCTTC
CASRNPQGASGYTF
>TRBV10-3|NA|TRBJ2-5|many
TGTGCCATCAGTGAGGGCAGGGGATATGGAGAGACCCAGTACTTC
CAISEGRGYGETQYF
>TRBV20-1|NA|TRBJ2-5|few
TGCAGTGCCGACGAAAGGGGCCGTCGGGAGACCCAGTACTTC
CSADERGRRETQYF
>TRBV12-3/TRBV12-4|TRBD2|TRBJ2-7|few
TGTGCCAGCAGTTTGGCCTTGGCGGGGGAGAGCTCCTACGAGCAGTACTTC
CASSLALAGESSYEQYF